Below are 13 T cell receptor beta chains sequenced from a single sample in a study of cytomegalovirus exposure and HLA in healthy donors. Vbeta (60) and Jbeta (13) primers were used in the PCR. The method was immunoSEQ multiplex PCR; TCRdb's version includes in-frame clones alone and lacks a portion of them. The repertoire table contains approximately 93,000 clones. Material: PBMCs. Every receptor here comes from a woman in her thirties in good health and CMV-seronegative.

The rearrangement joins TRBV9 to TRBJ1-3; D not certain. The CDR3 totals 16 residues. Trimming cost V 0 bases and J 0 bases, with 10 bases left between them. The germline V gene encodes CDR1 SGDLS and CDR2 YYNGEE. The CDR3 DNA reads TGTGCCAGCAGCGTAGAAACGGGGAGCTCTGGAAACACCATATATTTT. It encodes CASSVETGSSGNTIYF.

The genes are TRBV4-1 and TRBJ2-2; D is unresolved. The CDR3 contains 14 residues. V shed 8 bases and J shed 5 bases, with 15 bases lying between them. CDR1 MGHRA and CDR2 YSYEKL come from the germline V gene. The CDR3 sequence: CASASIGETGELFF. The CDR3 coding sequence is TGCGCCAGCGCCTCCATCGGTGAAACCGGGGAGCTGTTTTTT.

The gene calls are TRBV25-1 and TRBJ2-1; TRBD1 matches at 7 bases. The length of the CDR3 is 12 residues. Germline assignment: CDR1 MGHDK and CDR2 SYGVNS. V shed 6 bases, J shed 7 bases, and the junction held 3 bases outside the gene matches. The CDR3 spells CASSQTGNEQFF. The CDR3 DNA reads TGTGCCAGCAGCCAGACAGGGAATGAGCAGTTCTTC.

V is TRBV28 and J is TRBJ1-4, with 9 positions matching TRBD1. The ends lost 5 bases at V and 8 bases at J; junction bases unmatched: 9. CDR3 length equals 15 residues. CDR1 MDHEN and CDR2 SYDVKM come from the germline V gene. In DNA form, the CDR3 reads TGTGCCAGCAGTCCTCAAACAGGGGGCCGGGAAAAACTGTTTTTT. This encodes CASSPQTGGREKLFF. The full variable domain, rest sourced from reference TRBV28 and TRBJ1-4, is DVKVTQSSRYLVKRTGEKVFLECVQDMDHENMFWYRQDPGLGLRLIYFSYDVKMKEKGDIPEGYSVSREKKERFSLILESASTNQTSMYLCASSPQTGGREKLFFGSGTQLSVL.

The chain recombines TRBV7-2 with TRBJ2-5; no definite D call. The J call may be wrong; the DNA end is better matched by TRBJ2-7. Germline-derived CDR1 and CDR2 are SGHTA and FQGNSA. The CDR3 has 13 amino acids. The CDR3 DNA sequence: TGTGCCAGCAAGCCGACATCCGGAAACGAGCAGTACTTC. Translation gives CASKPTSGNEQYF.

The chain links TRBV13 to TRBJ2-7, with 7 bases lining up with TRBD2. J lost 4 bases, V lost 3 bases, and 12 bases had no gene match. Germline V lookup: CDR1 PRHDT, CDR2 FYEKMQ (reference sequence). The CDR3 has 16 amino acids. The CDR3 protein is CASSLIYGGTGYEQYF. DNA for the CDR3: TGTGCCAGCAGCTTGATTTACGGGGGGACCGGGTACGAGCAGTACTTC.

J is TRBJ2-5 and V is TRBV28; 8 nucleotides agree with TRBD2. CDR1 and CDR2 (germline): MDHEN, SYDVKM. The CDR3 has 19 residues. Germline trimming cut 6 bases from V and 5 bases from J; bases unmatched to any gene: 23. This CDR3 reads CASSPPPVGVAGSGETQYF. The DNA for the CDR3 is TGTGCCAGCAGCCCACCCCCTGTTGGGGTAGCGGGATCTGGGGAGACCCAGTACTTC.

The gene calls are TRBV5-8 and TRBJ1-5; D possibly corresponds to TRBD1 (5 bases). The CDR3 extends over 14 amino acids. V was shortened by 1 base and J by 2 bases, with 7 bases between the two germline ends. Germline V gene data show CDR1 as SGHTS and CDR2 as YDEGEE. In nucleotides, the CDR3 is TGTGCCAGCAGCTTGAGGGGTCGCAATCAGCCCCAGCATTTT. Its protein product is CASSLRGRNQPQHF.

The J gene is TRBJ2-5, the V gene TRBV7-3, with 14 bases fitting TRBD2. CDR3 length equals 15 residues. J gave up 6 bases and V 5 bases, and 5 bases lay outside the gene matches. Germline lookup yields CDR1 SGHTA and CDR2 FQGTGA. CDR3 bases: TGTGCCAGCAGCCCTGGACTAGCGGGGGGAAAGACCCAGTACTTC. Translation: CASSPGLAGGKTQYF.

V usage is TRBV23-1 and J usage is TRBJ2-7, with a weak D call TRBD2 (6 bases). TRBV23-1 is recorded as an ORF, its role being uncertain. The CDR3 loop spans 17 amino acids. Trimming took off 2 bases at V and 1 base at J, with 18 bases between the two ends. The CDR3 sequence: CASSQNGRRAESYEQYF. CDR3 DNA sequence: TGCGCCAGCAGTCAAAATGGGCGGAGGGCGGAGTCCTACGAGCAGTACTTC.

The rearrangement links TRBV30 to TRBJ1-2; D unresolved. Germline V gives CDR1 GTSNPN, CDR2 SVGIG (reference sequence). Trimming cost V 3 bases and J 4 bases, with 9 bases left between them. The CDR3 sequence is 12 residues long. CDR3 in amino acids: CAWSVTSYGYTF. Here the CDR3 DNA reads TGTGCCTGGAGCGTGACATCCTATGGCTACACCTTC.

This chain connects TRBV19 to TRBJ1-6; tentatively, D is TRBD1 (6 bases). The CDR3 runs to 13 residues. Trimming cost V 5 bases and J 9 bases, with 11 bases left between them. The germline V gene has CDR1 LNHDA and CDR2 SQIVND (reference sequence). The CDR3 DNA sequence: TGTGCCAGTAGTGATGTCAGGGGTTCACCCCTCCACTTT. Its protein product is CASSDVRGSPLHF.

J is TRBJ2-1 and V is TRBV27, with 11 bases matching TRBD1. Trimming removed 5 bases from V and 5 bases from J; junction bases left unmatched: 14. CDR3 size: 18 residues. Germline assignment: CDR1 MNHEY and CDR2 SMNVEV (reference sequence). CDR3 protein: CASSPLLGQGALDNEQFF. CDR3 nucleotide sequence: TGTGCCAGCAGTCCCCTGCTTGGACAGGGGGCCCTGGACAATGAGCAGTTCTTC.